The source of this T cell receptor beta chain is a study of cytomegalovirus exposure and HLA in healthy donors. V lost 4 bases and J lost 3; bases outside the gene matches: 5. The CDR3 loop spans 16 amino acids. Per germline, CDR1 SGHRS and CDR2 YFSETQ. PCR primers comprised 60 Vbeta and 13 Jbeta primers. The assay was immunoSEQ multiplex PCR, and TCRdb's table has in-frame clones only and misses some. The sample shows about 150,000 clones, roughly 77% of them seen only once. Of note for this clone: Its target is unknown.

Study results and limitations: The Asian-associated ancestry cluster reportedly had fewer N-insertions than the 666-donor mean in a later analysis. A prior analysis recorded that most TCR beta V segments were productive about 87% or about 30% of the time.

The sequencing sample was made of PBMCs. The sequence was obtained from a human donor in good health. The chain recombines TRBV5-1 with TRBJ1-5, with 12 nucleotides matching TRBD1. CDR3 coding DNA: TGCGCCAGCAGCCTCGGGACAGGGGGCCTCAATCAGCCCCAGCATTTT. As protein: CASSLGTGGLNQPQHF.